Listed below are T cell receptor beta chains from one sample, sequenced in a study of T cell repertoires in cytomegalovirus infection. TCRdb re-called the reads through MiXCR, storing one row per CDR3 protein. The sample holds 69,000 or so distinct CDR3 sequences, around 28% seen once. No antigen has been assigned to these receptors. Specimen: CD8+ T cells from cultured PBMCs, collected from culture after CMV antigen stimulation. Every receptor here comes from a human donor in good health (CMV status not recorded). Some clones in this sample may be carry-over from other donors' samples. The CDR3 runs from the conserved cysteine through the conserved F or W. Each record gives: D gene, clone size, J gene, V gene, CDR3 DNA, CDR3 protein. D genes are given only for firm matches. Size is omitted from some rows. Given values are once, few, many or a class for expanded clones.

>TRBD2|-|TRBJ2-3|TRBV15
TGTGCCACCAGCAGCGTGGAGCGGGAAACAGATACGCAGTATTTT
CATSSVERETDTQYF
>-|-|TRBJ1-2|TRBV12-3/TRBV12-4
TGTGCCAGCAGCCAGACAGTTGGCTACACCTTC
CASSQTVGYTF
>TRBD1|-|TRBJ1-6|TRBV27
TGTGCCAGCAGTCCCTGGGACAGGGGAGGATCACCCCTCCACTTT
CASSPWDRGGSPLHF
>TRBD1|-|TRBJ2-2|TRBV7-9
TGTGCCAGCAGGAGCCCGTATAGAACAGGGGGCGAAAAGGCCGGGGAGCTGTTTTTT
CASRSPYRTGGEKAGELFF
>-|-|TRBJ2-1|TRBV9
TGTGCCAGCAGACGGGGCAATGAGCAGTTCTTC
CASRRGNEQFF
>-|few|TRBJ1-1|TRBV13
TGTGCCAGCAGCCGGACGGTGAACACTGAAGCTTTCTTT
CASSRTVNTEAFF
>TRBD2|-|TRBJ2-1|TRBV27
TGTGCCAGCAGTGCTAGCGGGTGGAATGAGCAGTTCTTC
CASSASGWNEQFF
>-|few|TRBJ2-2|TRBV7-6
TGTGCCAGCAGCTTACCGGAGGGATCGAACACCGGGGAGCTGTTTTTT
CASSLPEGSNTGELFF
>-|few|TRBJ2-1|TRBV11-2
TGTGCCAGCAGCCTAGAGGGCGATTCGTCCTACAATGAGCAGTTCTTC
CASSLEGDSSYNEQFF
>-|-|TRBJ2-1|TRBV20-1
TGCAGTGCTAGAAAGGGGGGCGCCTACAATGAGCAGTTCTTC
CSARKGGAYNEQFF
>-|-|TRBJ2-4|TRBV4-3
TGCGCCAGCGGGCCTGGAGGGGCCAAAAACATTCAGTACTTC
CASGPGGAKNIQYF
>TRBD2|-|TRBJ2-3|TRBV7-6
TGTGCCAGCAGCTTAGCGCGGCCGGGGGGGCCGGCAGATACGCAGTATTTT
CASSLARPGGPADTQYF
>-|once|TRBJ1-1|TRBV20-1
TGCAGTGCTAGACAGGGAGGGGTAGATACTGAAGCTCTCTTT
CSARQGGVDTEALF
>-|-|TRBJ2-3|TRBV28
TGTGCCAGCAGTTTCCTCTCGGGAACAGATACGCAGTATTTT
CASSFLSGTDTQYF
>-|-|TRBJ2-7|TRBV28
TGTGCCAGCAGTCCACAGGGAGCGGGATTACTCTCCTACGAGCAGTACTTC
CASSPQGAGLLSYEQYF
>-|few|TRBJ1-5|TRBV28
TGTGCCAGCAGTTTGTCAGGAGTCGGGCAGCCCCAGCATTTT
CASSLSGVGQPQHF
>-|-|TRBJ1-4|TRBV27
TGTGCCAGCAGTTTATTGGGCCGCTATAATGAAAAACTGTTTTTT
CASSLLGRYNEKLFF